A single sample is the source of the 26 T cell receptor beta chains below, sequenced in a study of T cells in pancreatic ductal adenocarcinoma. TCRdb keeps only in-frame clones here, not all; method: immunoSEQ multiplex PCR. Of almost 5,500 clones in the sample, 72% are singletons; the top ten hold around 9.1%. The selected patients with pancreatic ductal adenocarcinoma had surgery but no neoadjuvant therapy. The sequenced sample consisted of pancreatic tumor tissue. All receptors derive from a human donor with pancreatic ductal adenocarcinoma.

The chain employs TRBV5-1 and TRBJ2-1, with D possibly TRBD2 on 5 matching bases. CDR1 SGHRS and CDR2 YFSETQ come from the germline V gene. The CDR3 has 15 residues. The V gene lost 1 base and the J gene lost 9 bases, with 17 bases spanning the gap. In DNA form, the CDR3 reads TGCGCCAGCAGCTTGTTCGGACCCCACGCGGGTGAGCAGTTCTTC. It yields the protein CASSLFGPHAGEQFF.

This chain links TRBV2 with TRBJ2-7; 7 bases agree with TRBD1. The germline V gene has CDR1 SNHLY and CDR2 FYNNEI. V lost 7 bases and J lost 7; bases outside the gene matches: 7. The CDR3 length is 12 residues. The chain's CDR3 is CASTILQGEQYF. The DNA for the CDR3 is TGTGCCAGCACAATATTACAGGGGGAGCAGTACTTC.

The chain has TRBV7-8 and TRBJ1-4; D not certain. The CDR3 has 16 residues. The V and J ends lost 3 bases and 0 bases respectively, with 11 bases between them. Germline V gene sequence: CDR1 SGHVS, CDR2 FQNEAQ. CDR3 amino acids: CASSLSVPTTNEKLFF. The CDR3 DNA reads as TGTGCCAGCAGCTTGAGTGTCCCGACAACTAATGAAAAACTGTTTTTT. Drawing the rest from reference TRBV7-8 and TRBJ1-4, the complete variable domain is GAGVSQSPRYKVAKRGQDVALRCDPISGHVSLFWYQQALGQGPEFLTYFQNEAQLDKSGLPSDRFFAERPEGSVSTLKIQRTQQEDSAVYLCASSLSVPTTNEKLFFGSGTQLSVL.

The CDR3 loop reads CASSPGGMASSYNEQFF. CDR3 in DNA: TGTGCCAGCAGCCCTGGGGGGATGGCGAGCTCCTACAATGAGCAGTTCTTC. The chain links TRBV7-6 to TRBJ2-1, with D possibly matching TRBD2 (6 bases). This CDR3 region has 17 residues. Trimming shortened V by 5 bases and J by 0 bases, and 17 bases separated the two germline ends. CDR1 is SGHVS and CDR2 is FNYEAQ in the germline V gene.

The V and J genes are TRBV18 and TRBJ2-7, with D hard to call. The CDR3 has 14 amino acids. V lost 2 bases and J lost 9, with 17 bases in between. Germline loops: CDR1 KGHSH, CDR2 LQKENI. In nucleotides, the CDR3 is TGTGCCAGCTCACCAATACGTGACACTCTCGTGCAGTACTTC. Amino acids: CASSPIRDTLVQYF.

This clone was found a few times. This chain connects TRBV7-9 to TRBJ1-3; D uncertain. The CDR3 has 14 residues. Germline V gene data show CDR1 as SEHNR and CDR2 as FQNEAQ (reference sequence). Trimming stripped 1 base from V and 2 bases from J, with 6 bases between. The CDR3 coding sequence is TGTGCCAGCAGCTTAGGGGCGCCTGGAAACACCATATATTTT. It translates to CASSLGAPGNTIYF.

The V call is TRBV7-2, the J call TRBJ2-7, with D maybe TRBD2 (5 bases). The CDR3 is made up of 16 amino acids. Trimming removed 5 bases from V and 2 bases from J, with 19 bases in between. CDR1 is SGHTA and CDR2 is FQGNSA in the germline V gene. The CDR3, as DNA: TGTGCCAGCAGCGTACAAGGACTCGTAATAGCCTACGAGCAGTACTTC. Translation: CASSVQGLVIAYEQYF.

V usage is TRBV5-5 and J usage is TRBJ2-1, with 7 bases matching TRBD1. There are 15 residues in the CDR3. CDR1 and CDR2 (germline): SGHKS, YYEKEE (reference sequence). The ends lost 1 base at V and 1 base at J; junction bases unmatched: 2. CDR3 loop: CASSLQGQSYNEQFF. As DNA, the CDR3 is TGTGCCAGCAGCTTGCAGGGACAGTCCTACAATGAGCAGTTCTTC. The full variable domain, its missing parts supplied by reference TRBV5-5 and TRBJ2-1, is DAGVTQSPTHLIKTRGQQVTLRCSPISGHKSVSWYQQVLGQGPQFIFQYYEKEERGRGNFPDRFSARQFPNYSSELNVNALLLGDSALYLCASSLQGQSYNEQFFGPGTRLTVL.

The chain is built from TRBV5-1 and TRBJ2-1, with D possibly matching TRBD2 (6 bases). Germline CDR1 SGHRS, CDR2 YFSETQ. Deletions cut 4 bases from V and 4 bases from J, with 15 bases between. This CDR3 spans 15 amino acids. CDR3 residues: CASSPAGTGYNEQFF. CDR3 DNA sequence: TGCGCCAGCAGCCCTGCCGGGACTGGGTACAATGAGCAGTTCTTC.

This clone counts as medium-sized (0.01 to 0.1%). The chain joins TRBV5-1 to TRBJ1-3; 9 bases agree with TRBD1. After removal of 0 bases from V and 6 bases from J, the junction contained 4 bases not matched to a gene. The germline gives CDR1 SGHRS, CDR2 YFSETQ. There are 15 residues in the CDR3. The CDR3 reads CASSLGGTGLNTIYF. The CDR3 DNA reads TGCGCCAGCAGCTTGGGCGGGACAGGGTTAAACACCATATATTTT.

The rearrangement uses TRBV7-2 and TRBJ2-3; D may be TRBD2 (5 bases). Germline lookup yields CDR1 SGHTA and CDR2 FQGNSA. V lost 5 bases and J lost 2, with 8 bases in between. This CDR3 spans 13 amino acids. CDR3 in amino acids: CASSRTLTDTQYF. CDR3 DNA: TGTGCCAGCAGCCGGACTCTCACAGATACGCAGTATTTT.

The rearrangement uses TRBV7-8 and TRBJ2-1; 11 nucleotides align to TRBD2. The CDR3 length is 17 residues. Germline CDR1 is SGHVS and CDR2 is FQNEAQ. Trimming took 2 bases from V and 4 from J; bases not matched to a gene: 7. DNA for the CDR3: TGTGCCAGCAGCTTATGGGCTAGCGGGGGGTATTACAATGAGCAGTTCTTC. This encodes CASSLWASGGYYNEQFF. Complete variable domain (other parts from reference TRBV7-8 and TRBJ2-1): GAGVSQSPRYKVAKRGQDVALRCDPISGHVSLFWYQQALGQGPEFLTYFQNEAQLDKSGLPSDRFFAERPEGSVSTLKIQRTQQEDSAVYLCASSLWASGGYYNEQFFGPGTRLTVL.

The rearrangement uses TRBV2 and TRBJ1-2, with D possibly being TRBD1 (6 bases). V was trimmed by 6 bases and J by 10 bases, leaving 15 bases between them. Germline CDR1 and CDR2: SNHLY and FYNNEI. The length of the CDR3 is 12 residues. CDR3 region: CASRPPQGIYTF. For the CDR3, the DNA is TGTGCCAGCAGGCCACCCCAGGGGATCTACACCTTC.

In its sample, this clone was seen once. This chain joins TRBV4-3 and TRBJ2-6, with TRBD1 identical over 7 bases. The length of the CDR3 is 17 residues. CDR1 is LGHNA and CDR2 is YSLEER in the germline V gene. J lost 0 bases, V lost 0 bases, and 2 bases had no gene match. This CDR3 is CASSQDDRASGANVLTF. DNA of the CDR3: TGCGCCAGCAGCCAAGATGACAGGGCCTCTGGGGCCAACGTCCTGACTTTC.

Only a few counts were recorded for this clone. The V and J genes are TRBV19 and TRBJ1-5; maybe TRBD1 (6 bases). The length of the CDR3 is 13 residues. V lost 4 bases to trimming and J lost 8 bases, with 12 bases between them. Per germline, CDR1 LNHDA and CDR2 SQIVND (reference sequence). The CDR3 loop is CASSSRGKEPQHF. In DNA, the CDR3 is TGTGCCAGTAGTAGCAGGGGTAAGGAGCCCCAGCATTTT.

Notes on this clone: Distinct nucleotide sequences in the sample also encode this CDR3. V and J are TRBV2 and TRBJ1-5, with TRBD1 matching over 10 bases. J was trimmed by 6 bases and V by 4 bases; bases with no gene match: 3. The CDR3 is 14 residues long. The germline CDR1 and CDR2 sequences are SNHLY and FYNNEI. The CDR3 nucleotides read TGTGCCAGCAGTGGACAGGGGGCTAGTCAGCCCCAGCATTTT. It yields the protein CASSGQGASQPQHF. The full variable domain, in which reference TRBV2 and TRBJ1-5 provide the parts outside the CDR3, is EPEVTQTPSHQVTQMGQEVILRCVPISNHLYFYWYRQILGQKVEFLVSFYNNEISEKSEIFDDQFSVERPDGSNFTLKIRSTKLEDSAMYFCASSGQGASQPQHFGDGTRLSIL.

V is TRBV4-1 and J is TRBJ2-5; 15 positions agree with TRBD2. The J segment lost 5 bases and the V segment lost 5 bases, leaving 12 bases of the junction unmatched. The CDR3 covers 18 residues. CDR1 MGHRA and CDR2 YSYEKL come from the germline V gene. CDR3 sequence: CASSEGTSGGTPLETQYF. CDR3 DNA sequence: TGCGCCAGCAGCGAAGGGACTAGCGGGGGGACCCCCTTGGAGACCCAGTACTTC.

This clone occurred a few times. The CDR3 nucleotides are TGTGCCAGCAGCGTAGGGGACAGGGGTAACTATGGCTACACCTTC. It translates to CASSVGDRGNYGYTF. The chain carries TRBV9 and TRBJ1-2, with 10 bases matching TRBD1. The J segment lost 1 base and the V segment lost 0 bases, leaving 0 bases of the junction unmatched. The germline V gene has CDR1 SGDLS and CDR2 YYNGEE. The CDR3 is made up of 15 amino acids.

This chain joins TRBV10-3 and TRBJ1-4; the D gene is possibly TRBD1 (6 bases). Trimming removed 0 bases from V and 2 bases from J, with 10 bases in between. The CDR3 spans 16 residues. Per germline, CDR1 ENHRY and CDR2 SYGVKD. CDR3 sequence (DNA): TGTGCCATCAGTGAGTCAAGGCAGGGGACTAATGAAAAACTGTTTTTT. Translation gives CAISESRQGTNEKLFF.

V and J are TRBV6-5 and TRBJ1-6, with D possibly matching TRBD1 (5 bases). The CDR3 has 13 amino acids. Trimming removed 7 bases at V and 10 bases at J, with 14 bases between. CDR1 is MNHEY, CDR2 SVGAGI, per germline. The CDR3 DNA sequence: TGTGCCAGCATTGACAGACCAGGCTCACCCCTCCACTTT. It codes for CASIDRPGSPLHF.

This rearrangement joins TRBV5-1 to TRBJ2-5; 9 bases agree with TRBD2. Germline V gene sequence: CDR1 SGHRS, CDR2 YFSETQ. The CDR3 length is 16 residues. J gave up 0 bases and V 4 bases, and 7 bases lay outside the gene matches. Written as DNA, the CDR3 is TGCGCCAGCAGCAGAGACGGACTAGCGTACCAAGAGACCCAGTACTTC. Translation gives CASSRDGLAYQETQYF.

The rearrangement uses TRBV5-4 and TRBJ2-3; D possibly corresponds to TRBD2 (5 bases). Per the germline V gene, CDR1 is SGHNT and CDR2 is YYREEE (reference sequence). This CDR3 is 14 amino acids long. The germline V and J ends were trimmed by 7 bases and 2 bases, with 14 bases remaining between them. The CDR3, as DNA: TGTGCCAGCTCCCCCGCCCTAGCCACAGATACGCAGTATTTT. This sequence encodes CASSPALATDTQYF.

J is TRBJ2-5 and V is TRBV4-1, with 9 bases matching TRBD1. The CDR3 length is 16 residues. Germline assignment: CDR1 MGHRA and CDR2 YSYEKL. V shed 1 base, J shed 2 bases, and the junction held 5 bases outside the gene matches. CDR3 bases: TGCGCCAGCAGCCAAGGCCGGGGACAGGGTCAAGAGACCCAGTACTTC. Amino acid sequence: CASSQGRGQGQETQYF.

The chain uses TRBV7-2 and TRBJ1-4; no clear D gene. The CDR3 is made up of 17 amino acids. Between the trimmed V and J ends, which lost 1 base and 6 bases, there was a span of 18 bases. Germline CDR1 and CDR2: SGHTA and FQGNSA. The CDR3 coding sequence is TGTGCCAGCAGCTTAGGCGACCTAGGAGGATTTGATGAAAAACTGTTTTTT. Translated, it gives CASSLGDLGGFDEKLFF.

The chain recombines TRBV15 with TRBJ2-5, with 11 bases that match TRBD2. The germline V gene has CDR1 LNHNV and CDR2 YYDKDF (reference sequence). CDR3 length: 16 amino acids. V shed 1 base and J 4 bases; nucleotides not matched to a gene: 5. As DNA, the CDR3 is TGTGCCACCAGCAGAGTTAGCGGGGGGGCACGAGAGACCCAGTACTTC. Translated, it gives CATSRVSGGARETQYF.

This sequence joins TRBV4-1 and TRBJ2-3; 7 positions agree with TRBD2. V was clipped by 4 bases and J by 2 bases; unmatched bases: 12. This CDR3 spans 17 amino acids. CDR1 and CDR2 from the germline V gene are MGHRA and YSYEKL. The CDR3 nucleotides read TGCGCCAGCAGCCGCAACCTAGCGGCCCTAGCCACAGATACGCAGTATTTT. Its protein is CASSRNLAALATDTQYF.